This T cell receptor beta chain derives from a study of cytomegalovirus exposure and HLA in healthy donors. V gave up 6 bases and J gave up 5 bases, with 15 bases separating them. The CDR3 loop spans 14 amino acids. Germline V gene sequence: CDR1 MNHEY, CDR2 SMNVEV (reference sequence). Study findings and constraints: The study put 150 to 200 TCR beta chains on its list as cytomegalovirus-associated. Generally TCR sequences proved uncommon, though certain public TCRs appeared in numerous donors. Accounts indicate the classifier identified cytomegalovirus status with strong specificity and sensitivity. In vitro assays verified that a few CMV-associated chains recognized CMV antigens specifically.

Profiling relied on immunoSEQ multiplex PCR, and the TCRdb table lists in-frame clones only, not all of them. The sample consists of about 150,000 clones, over 80% of them appearing once. About this clone: Antigen specificity is unknown.

The sample was PBMCs. The chain uses TRBV27 and TRBJ2-3; D might be TRBD2 (6 bases). This sequence originates from a woman aged 25-40 years in good health and CMV-seropositive. CDR3 sequence reads: CASSPRGRGDTQYF. The CDR3 nucleotides read TGTGCCAGCAGCCCGAGAGGGCGGGGAGATACGCAGTATTTT.